Listed below are T cell receptor beta chains from one sample, sequenced in a study of T cell changes during pregnancy in multiple sclerosis. Sequenced by immunoSEQ multiplex PCR; TCRdb stores in-frame clones only, minus some. The sample shows 65,000 to 75,000 clones, about 93% of them seen only once. The source material was peripheral blood, sampled in the third trimester of pregnancy. Every receptor here comes from a female donor in good health, enrolled as a control in a pregnancy study. Both conserved end residues are part of each CDR3. The D gene is left open where the match is weak. The size field is filled for only some rows; it gives once, few, many or a size class.

cdr3_length clone_size d_call j_call v_call cdr3_aa cdr3_nt
17 - TRBD1 TRBJ1-5 TRBV19 CASSIDRTGRYNQPQHF TGTGCCAGTAGTATAGATAGGACAGGGAGGTACAATCAGCCCCAGCATTTT
15 - - TRBJ2-2 TRBV15 CATRSAQGDTGELFF TGTGCCACCAGGTCGGCGCAGGGCGACACCGGGGAGCTGTTTTTT
16 medium-sized TRBD1 TRBJ1-6 TRBV5-6 CASSLIGDSGDSPLHF TGTGCCAGCAGCTTAATCGGGGACAGTGGAGATTCACCCCTCCACTTT
15 - TRBD1 TRBJ2-1 TRBV29-1 CSVPKGDSSYNEQFF TGCAGCGTCCCAAAAGGGGACAGCTCCTACAATGAGCAGTTCTTC
14 - TRBD1 TRBJ1-5 TRBV5-4 CASSLDRVDQPQHF TGTGCCAGCAGCCTTGACAGGGTCGACCAGCCCCAGCATTTT
14 once TRBD1 TRBJ1-1 TRBV9 CASSATHRGPEAFF TGTGCCAGCAGCGCGACTCACAGGGGGCCTGAAGCTTTCTTT
13 - - TRBJ2-1 TRBV7-3 CASSTGGGNEQFF TGTGCCAGCAGTACCGGGGGTGGCAATGAGCAGTTCTTC
15 - TRBD1 TRBJ2-1 TRBV7-9 CASSLPDRVGLEQFF TGTGCCAGCAGCTTACCGGACAGGGTTGGGCTTGAGCAGTTCTTC
14 once - TRBJ1-4 TRBV2 CASSEKGAPEKLFF TGTGCCAGCAGTGAAAAAGGGGCCCCTGAAAAACTGTTTTTT
14 - TRBD1 TRBJ1-1 TRBV2 CASGGDRGSTEAFF TGTGCCAGCGGGGGGGACAGGGGAAGTACTGAAGCTTTCTTT
17 - TRBD2 TRBJ2-1 TRBV11-2 CASSLSLLAGGYNEQFF TGTGCCAGCAGCTTAAGCCTCCTAGCGGGGGGGTACAATGAGCAGTTCTTC
14 - - TRBJ2-7 TRBV28 CASSPVGVLYEQYF TGTGCCAGCAGCCCGGTAGGGGTGCTCTACGAGCAGTACTTC
12 - - TRBJ1-1 TRBV2 CASTGQGTEAFF TGTGCCAGCACGGGGCAGGGGACTGAAGCTTTCTTT